The 32 T cell receptor beta chains below were found in one sample sequenced in a study of regulatory and conventional T cells in RAG deficiency. Assay: immunoSEQ multiplex PCR; the TCRdb copy retains only in-frame clones and omits some. The data show 21,000 or so clones, roughly 93% seen once. The sorted conventional CD4+ T cells were CD25-low and CD127-high, with genomic DNA sequenced. These data also featured in a second study, about regulatory T cells. As that study records: The primer mix had 52 TRBV and 13 TRBJ primers.

The sample taken for sequencing was CD4+ T cells sorted from blood. The receptors derive from a human donor in good health.

This clone has a single count. The rearrangement links TRBV5-1 to TRBJ2-3; D is ambiguous. The V end was cut by 6 bases, the J end by 5 bases, with 19 bases between. Germline CDR1 is SGHRS and CDR2 is YFSETQ. The CDR3 sequence is 15 residues long. For the CDR3, the DNA is TGCGCCAGCAAAGACATCACCCGCAACCTAGATACGCAGTATTTT. Translation: CASKDITRNLDTQYF.

The rearrangement joins TRBV5-1 to TRBJ1-2, with a tentative D call TRBD1 (6 bases). V was clipped by 3 bases and J by 4 bases, with 10 bases between them. The V gene's germline CDR1 is SGHRS and CDR2 YFSETQ. The CDR3 consists of 13 residues. CDR3 sequence: CASSSGTFYGYTF. DNA for the CDR3: TGCGCCAGCAGCTCCGGGACATTCTATGGCTACACCTTC.

The chain employs TRBV5-1 and TRBJ1-2, with D unclear. V was clipped by 7 bases and J by 5 bases, with 18 bases between them. Germline values: CDR1 SGHRS, CDR2 YFSETQ. This CDR3 spans 14 amino acids. This CDR3 is CASRQTDGPYGYTF. CDR3 nucleotides: TGCGCCAGCCGACAAACGGACGGCCCTTATGGCTACACCTTC.

The rearrangement links TRBV6-1 to TRBJ2-2; 9 nucleotides match TRBD2. V was pared by 1 base and J by 6 bases, with 9 bases of the junction left unmatched. Germline V gene data show CDR1 as MNHNS and CDR2 as SASEGT. The CDR3 is made up of 17 amino acids. The CDR3: CASSEVLGSGGPGELFF. The DNA for the CDR3 is TGTGCCAGCAGTGAAGTTTTGGGTAGCGGGGGTCCCGGGGAGCTGTTTTTT.

The rearrangement uses TRBV7-8 and TRBJ1-1; 8 bases agree with TRBD1. The CDR3 runs 16 residues. Trimming cost V 5 bases and J 10 bases; bases outside gene matches: 18. Germline values: CDR1 SGHVS, CDR2 FQNEAQ. The CDR3 DNA reads as TGTGCCAGCAGCCCAAACCGGGACAGGCCTTTTATGACAGCTTTCTTT. Residues: CASSPNRDRPFMTAFF.

The V gene is TRBV25-1, the J gene TRBJ2-1; maybe TRBD1 (6 bases). The V gene lost 2 bases and the J gene lost 8 bases, with 13 bases spanning the gap. Germline-derived CDR1 and CDR2 are MGHDK and SYGVNS. The length of the CDR3 is 14 residues. The CDR3 here is CASSEGGRADEQFF. For the CDR3, the DNA is TGTGCCAGCAGTGAAGGGGGCAGGGCGGATGAGCAGTTCTTC. Full variable domain (remainder filled in from reference TRBV25-1 and TRBJ2-1): EADIYQTPRYLVIGTGKKITLECSQTMGHDKMYWYQQDPGMELHLIHYSYGVNSTEKGDLSSESTVSRIRTEHFPLTLESARPSHTSQYLCASSEGGRADEQFFGPGTRLTVL.

The chain links TRBV28 to TRBJ2-5; D is uncertain. V was trimmed by 7 bases and J by 5 bases, leaving 17 bases between them. Germline V gene lookup returns CDR1 MDHEN and CDR2 SYDVKM. This CDR3 contains 14 residues. The CDR3 DNA follows: TGTGCCAGCACCCCCCCGATGGCACCGGAGACCCAGTACTTC. Translation: CASTPPMAPETQYF. Combining the CDR3 with reference TRBV28 and TRBJ2-5 gives the whole variable domain DVKVTQSSRYLVKRTGEKVFLECVQDMDHENMFWYRQDPGLGLRLIYFSYDVKMKEKGDIPEGYSVSREKKERFSLILESASTNQTSMYLCASTPPMAPETQYFGPGTRLLVL.

The J gene is TRBJ1-2, the V gene TRBV7-2, with D unclear. The CDR3 length is 14 residues. V lost 1 base to trimming and J lost 3 bases, with 9 bases between them. Germline CDR1 SGHTA, CDR2 FQGNSA. CDR3 in DNA: TGTGCCAGCAGCTTAGTGACAAGGGACTATGGCTACACCTTC. This encodes CASSLVTRDYGYTF.

J is TRBJ2-3 and V is TRBV29-1, with D maybe TRBD2 (6 bases). The length of the CDR3 is 18 residues. Germline assignment: CDR1 SQVTM and CDR2 ANQGSEA. V lost 7 bases and J 0 bases, leaving 26 bases between the germline ends. CDR3 loop: CSAGARPGGGASTDTQYF. CDR3 sequence (DNA): TGCAGCGCTGGTGCGCGGCCGGGCGGCGGGGCTAGCACAGATACGCAGTATTTT.

This clone has only one observation. The V and J genes are TRBV15 and TRBJ1-3, with D tentatively TRBD1 (5 bases). This CDR3 is built from 15 residues. In germline, CDR1 is LNHNV, CDR2 YYDKDF (reference sequence). V was pared by 4 bases and J by 2 bases, with 12 bases between. CDR3 amino acids: CATSTGGVTGNTIYF. The CDR3 bases are TGTGCCACCAGCACGGGAGGGGTTACTGGAAACACCATATATTTT.

The gene calls are TRBV4-1 and TRBJ1-3; possible D gene TRBD1, 5 bases. The CDR3 covers 14 residues. The V end lost 1 base, the J end lost 4 bases, and 8 bases lay between the germline ends. Germline values: CDR1 MGHRA, CDR2 YSYEKL. CDR3: CASSQAGNGNTIYF. CDR3 nucleotides: TGCGCCAGCAGCCAAGCAGGGAACGGAAACACCATATATTTT.

The V gene is TRBV6-6, the J gene TRBJ2-3; D gene uncertain. CDR3 size: 13 residues. Trimming took 5 bases from V and 4 from J, leaving 10 bases between them. Germline CDR1 reads MNHNY; CDR2 reads SVGAGI (reference sequence). The CDR3 DNA sequence: TGTGCCAGCAGTCAGGTCTATGCAGATACGCAGTATTTT. It yields the protein CASSQVYADTQYF.

The chain joins TRBV12-5 to TRBJ1-2; 7 bases agree with TRBD1. This CDR3 is built from 15 residues. CDR1 is LGHNT and CDR2 is FRNRAP in the germline V gene. V was clipped by 1 base and J by 2 bases; unmatched bases: 4. CDR3 loop: CASGLASGQNYGYTF. The CDR3, as DNA: TGTGCTAGTGGTTTGGCTTCGGGACAGAACTATGGCTACACCTTC.

V usage is TRBV19 and J usage is TRBJ1-5; D ambiguous. The V gene's germline CDR1 is LNHDA and CDR2 SQIVND (reference sequence). Trimming pared 1 base from V and 4 bases from J, leaving 8 bases between. There are 14 residues in the CDR3. The CDR3 region has the DNA TGTGCCAGTAGTATAGTCCGGCAAAATCAGCCCCAGCATTTT. This translates into CASSIVRQNQPQHF.

The chain is built from TRBV28 and TRBJ2-4, with TRBD2 identical over 10 bases. CDR1 and CDR2 (germline): MDHEN, SYDVKM. Trimming cost V 3 bases and J 5 bases; bases outside gene matches: 4. The CDR3 extends over 15 amino acids. Written as DNA, the CDR3 is TGTGCCAGCAGTTTGTCTAGCGGGGGCCAAAACATTCAGTACTTC. It translates to CASSLSSGGQNIQYF.

J is TRBJ2-1 and V is TRBV5-1; TRBD2 matches 7 bases. The CDR3 is made up of 17 amino acids. J gave up 4 bases and V 0 bases, and 10 bases lay outside the gene matches. Germline CDR1 SGHRS, CDR2 YFSETQ. CDR3 DNA sequence: TGCGCCAGCAGCTTGGATATAGCGGGCCCAAATTACAATGAGCAGTTCTTC. Residues: CASSLDIAGPNYNEQFF.

This clone appeared once. The chain recombines TRBV11-2 with TRBJ1-3; TRBD1 might be the D (5 bases). From germline, CDR1 is SGHAT and CDR2 FQNNGV. The CDR3 runs to 14 residues. The V end was cut by 1 base, the J end by 3 bases, with 7 bases between. The CDR3 DNA follows: TGTGCCAGCAGCTTAGGCGGGGGTGGAAACACCATATATTTT. Amino acids: CASSLGGGGNTIYF.

This clone has a single count. The V gene is TRBV10-3, the J gene TRBJ1-2, with a weak D call TRBD1 (5 bases). Per the germline V gene, CDR1 is ENHRY and CDR2 is SYGVKD. This CDR3 is built from 16 residues. The germline V and J ends were trimmed by 4 bases and 4 bases, with 19 bases remaining between them. CDR3 nucleotides: TGTGCCATCAGTGTGAGGAGCGGGGACTCGGTCTATGGCTACACCTTC. Protein product: CAISVRSGDSVYGYTF.

The J gene is TRBJ2-7, the V gene TRBV7-2; D might be TRBD1 (6 bases). The CDR3 has 17 amino acids. In germline, CDR1 is SGHTA, CDR2 FQGNSA. Between the trimmed V and J ends, which lost 1 base and 3 bases, there was a span of 19 bases. CDR3 sequence: CASSLGGWGQGGYEQYF. The CDR3 region has the DNA TGTGCCAGCAGCTTAGGCGGTTGGGGGCAGGGTGGCTACGAGCAGTACTTC.

The chain uses TRBV9 and TRBJ1-6; the match to TRBD1 covers 10 bases. Germline CDR1 reads SGDLS; CDR2 reads YYNGEE. J gave up 7 bases and V 4 bases, and 5 bases lay outside the gene matches. The length of the CDR3 is 15 residues. CDR3 nucleotide sequence: TGTGCCAGCAGCACTGGACAGGGGGGGAATTCACCCCTCCACTTT. This codes for CASSTGQGGNSPLHF.

The table lists this clone with a few counts. The chain links TRBV10-3 to TRBJ1-5; D not resolved. V lost 11 bases, J lost 0 bases, and 11 bases lay in between. CDR3 length: 13 residues. The germline gives CDR1 ENHRY, CDR2 SYGVKD. Here the CDR3 reads CAVSTDSNQPQHF. CDR3 nucleotide sequence: TGTGCCGTGAGTACGGATAGCAATCAGCCCCAGCATTTT.

In nucleotides, the CDR3 is TGTGCCAGCAGCTTAGCGCTGACTAGCGGGAGACGGTCTGAGCAGTTCTTC. Translation: CASSLALTSGRRSEQFF. The chain joins TRBV7-2 to TRBJ2-1, with 12 bases matching TRBD2. Germline values: CDR1 SGHTA, CDR2 FQGNSA. This CDR3 is 17 amino acids long. With 0 bases clipped from V and 9 bases from J, the junction kept 9 bases outside the gene matches.

The rearrangement uses TRBV15 and TRBJ2-2; the D call may be TRBD1 or TRBD2 (5 bases each). The CDR3 is 15 amino acids. Looked up from germline, CDR1 is LNHNV and CDR2 is YYDKDF (reference sequence). V was shortened by 5 bases and J by 5 bases, with 15 bases between the two germline ends. In DNA form, the CDR3 reads TGTGCCACCAGCTTCGGGACCCCCGGAACCGGGGAGCTGTTTTTT. Translating it yields CATSFGTPGTGELFF. The full variable domain, its missing parts supplied by reference TRBV15 and TRBJ2-2, is DAMVIQNPRYQVTQFGKPVTLSCSQTLNHNVMYWYQQKSSQAPKLLFHYYDKDFNNEADTPDNFQSRRPNTSFCFLDIRSPGLGDTAMYLCATSFGTPGTGELFFGEGSRLTVL.

The rearrangement joins TRBV14 to TRBJ2-5; no reliable D call. The DNA end lines up better with TRBJ2-7; the J call may be wrong. The CDR3 runs 13 residues. Germline values: CDR1 SGHDN, CDR2 FVKESK. CDR3 region: CASSQFNIGEQYF. DNA of the CDR3: TGTGCCAGCAGCCAATTTAATATTGGCGAGCAGTACTTC.

Here the CDR3 reads CASSQEGGTEAFF. The CDR3 bases are TGTGCCAGCAGCCAAGAGGGAGGGACTGAAGCTTTCTTT. The genes are TRBV4-2 and TRBJ1-1; D not resolved. The CDR3 covers 13 residues. Germline assignment: CDR1 LGHNA and CDR2 YNFKEQ. Deletions cut 0 bases from V and 5 bases from J, with 7 bases between.

Worth noting for this clone: Other DNA variants within this sample encode the same CDR3. The chain links TRBV5-4 to TRBJ1-1; 8 nucleotides line up with TRBD1. The CDR3 contains 14 residues. The trim removed 1 base at V and 3 bases at J, leaving 2 bases unmatched. The germline V gene encodes CDR1 SGHNT and CDR2 YYREEE (reference sequence). Here the CDR3 reads CASSLTGGYTEAFF. The CDR3 DNA reads TGTGCCAGCAGCTTGACAGGGGGTTACACTGAAGCTTTCTTT.

The chain employs TRBV2 and TRBJ1-6, with D tentatively TRBD1 (5 bases). Per the germline V gene, CDR1 is SNHLY and CDR2 is FYNNEI. The CDR3 sequence is 15 residues long. Trimming removed 6 bases from V and 7 bases from J, with 16 bases in between. CDR3 sequence (DNA): TGTGCCAGCAGCCTCCGGGGCAGAGGCAATTCACCCCTCCACTTT. It specifies CASSLRGRGNSPLHF. Looking up the rest from reference TRBV2 and TRBJ1-6 gives the full variable domain: EPEVTQTPSHQVTQMGQEVILRCVPISNHLYFYWYRQILGQKVEFLVSFYNNEISEKSEIFDDQFSVERPDGSNFTLKIRSTKLEDSAMYFCASSLRGRGNSPLHFGNGTRLTVT.

The chain combines TRBV18 with TRBJ2-3; 7 positions match TRBD2. This CDR3 has 15 amino acids. V gave up 3 bases and J gave up 2 bases; unmatched junction bases: 5. In germline, CDR1 is KGHSH, CDR2 LQKENI. CDR3 sequence: CASSPPGRITDTQYF. The CDR3 DNA is TGTGCCAGCTCACCCCCCGGGAGGATCACAGATACGCAGTATTTT.

The chain is built from TRBV4-2 and TRBJ1-4; D may be TRBD1 (6 bases). Between the trimmed V and J ends, which lost 2 bases and 4 bases, there was a span of 14 bases. The CDR3 is 16 residues long. Germline V CDR1 and CDR2: LGHNA, YNFKEQ. The CDR3 DNA follows: TGTGCCAGCAGCCAATCTAGACAGGCGTTTAATGAAAAACTGTTTTTT. This sequence encodes CASSQSRQAFNEKLFF.

The chain joins TRBV2 to TRBJ2-3; D is ambiguous. Germline loops: CDR1 SNHLY, CDR2 FYNNEI. Trimming took 4 bases from V and 2 from J, leaving 4 bases between them. This CDR3 spans 12 amino acids. The DNA of the CDR3 is TGTGCCAGCAGTGTACTCACAGATACGCAGTATTTT. Translated: CASSVLTDTQYF.

The J gene is TRBJ2-1, the V gene TRBV5-1; no definite D call. The CDR3 covers 16 residues. Deletions cut 4 bases from V and 0 bases from J, with 14 bases between. Germline V gene data show CDR1 as SGHRS and CDR2 as YFSETQ. The CDR3 sequence: CASSIPRSYSYNEQFF. Here the CDR3 DNA reads TGCGCCAGCAGCATCCCGAGGAGCTACTCCTACAATGAGCAGTTCTTC.

In this sample, this clone turned up once. The V call is TRBV19, the J call TRBJ2-5, with D perhaps TRBD1 (6 bases). This CDR3 is 15 amino acids long. Trimming shortened V by 1 base and J by 4 bases, and 13 bases separated the two germline ends. CDR1 LNHDA and CDR2 SQIVND come from the germline V gene (reference sequence). This CDR3 reads CASSIAARGPETQYF. CDR3 sequence (DNA): TGTGCCAGTAGTATAGCCGCCAGGGGACCAGAGACCCAGTACTTC.